The source of this TCR beta chain is a study of blood T cell repertoires in COVID-19. Study background: Nucleic acid was either cDNA or gDNA, and it came from T cells, B-cell-depleted T cells, or PBMCs.

This clone was found once. Method: immunoSEQ multiplex PCR; TCRdb's copy keeps in-frame clones and lacks some. The table has tens of thousands of clones, around 85% seen once. The TCR originated in a woman in her sixties with acute or convalescent COVID-19. The sequencing input was peripheral blood.

CDR3 region: CASSLDPGNTEAFF. The DNA for the CDR3 is TGTGCCAGCAGCTTAGACCCGGGGAACACTGAAGCTTTCTTT. This chain links TRBV7-3 with TRBJ1-1; D call uncertain. V was pared by 2 bases and J by 1 base, with 8 bases between. This CDR3 has 14 amino acids. Germline V gene lookup returns CDR1 SGHTA and CDR2 FQGTGA. The full variable domain, its missing parts supplied by reference TRBV7-3 and TRBJ1-1, is GAGVSQTPSNKVTEKGKYVELRCDPISGHTALYWYRQSLGQGPEFLIYFQGTGAADDSGLPNDRFFAVRPEGSVSTLKIQRTERGDSAVYLCASSLDPGNTEAFFGQGTRLTVV.